Each of the 25 T cell receptor beta chains below was sequenced from the same sample in a study of blood T cell repertoires in COVID-19. Measured with immunoSEQ multiplex PCR; TCRdb has only the in-frame clones, and not every one. The sample yields 310,000 or so clones, about 87% seen once. What was sequenced was peripheral blood. These receptors were taken from a man under 40 with COVID-19, enrolled during active disease.

The chain carries TRBV19 and TRBJ2-5; D perhaps matches TRBD1 (6 bases). The CDR3 contains 15 residues. With 5 bases removed from V and 2 bases from J, the gap between germline ends came to 15 bases. Looked up from germline, CDR1 is LNHDA and CDR2 is SQIVND (reference sequence). CDR3 nucleotides: TGTGCCAGTAGTCCCCGGACAGCTGGACAAGAGACCCAGTACTTC. Its protein is CASSPRTAGQETQYF.

The CDR3 DNA reads as TGTGCCAGCAGAAGGGACAGGGGTACTGAAGCTTTCTTT. It translates to CASRRDRGTEAFF. The V and J genes are TRBV27 and TRBJ1-1; 10 bases are a match to TRBD1. Per germline, CDR1 MNHEY and CDR2 SMNVEV (reference sequence). The ends lost 6 bases at V and 5 bases at J; junction bases unmatched: 3. The CDR3 is 13 amino acids.

The chain couples TRBV5-4 to TRBJ2-7; maybe TRBD2 (5 bases). This CDR3 is 16 amino acids long. From germline, CDR1 is SGHNT and CDR2 YYREEE (reference sequence). V was shortened by 4 bases and J by 1 base, with 18 bases between the two germline ends. CDR3 loop: CASSPDSGSLSYEQYF. The CDR3 DNA sequence: TGTGCCAGCAGCCCTGACTCGGGGAGCCTATCCTACGAGCAGTACTTC. The full variable domain, in which reference TRBV5-4 and TRBJ2-7 provide the parts outside the CDR3, is ETGVTQSPTHLIKTRGQQVTLRCSSQSGHNTVSWYQQALGQGPQFIFQYYREEENGRGNFPPRFSGLQFPNYSSELNVNALELDDSALYLCASSPDSGSLSYEQYFGPGTRLTVT.

The chain couples TRBV4-3 to TRBJ2-5; TRBD2 aligns across 11 bases. CDR1 and CDR2 (germline): LGHNA, YSLEER. V shed 4 bases, J shed 5 bases, and the junction held 6 bases outside the gene matches. This CDR3 is 15 amino acids long. The CDR3 sequence is CASSRGLAVTETQYF. Here the CDR3 DNA reads TGCGCCAGCAGCCGGGGACTAGCGGTGACCGAGACCCAGTACTTC.

The chain carries TRBV28 and TRBJ1-2, with TRBD1 matching 12 bases. V was clipped by 6 bases and J by 7 bases; unmatched bases: 15. CDR1 and CDR2 (germline): MDHEN, SYDVKM. The CDR3 covers 17 residues. The CDR3 coding sequence is TGTGCCAGCAGAGGATTACCGGGACAGGGGGCTTTTGGTGGCTACACCTTC. Amino acid sequence: CASRGLPGQGAFGGYTF.

The CDR3 DNA is TGTGCCAGCAGCGTAGAGGCTAGCGGAACCTACGAGCAGTACTTC. It encodes CASSVEASGTYEQYF. V and J are TRBV9 and TRBJ2-7, with 7 bases matching TRBD2. The ends lost 0 bases at V and 2 bases at J; junction bases unmatched: 5. The germline CDR1 and CDR2 sequences are SGDLS and YYNGEE. The CDR3 is 15 residues long.

J is TRBJ1-1 and V is TRBV29-1; D remains ambiguous. V was shortened by 7 bases and J by 7 bases, with 10 bases between the two germline ends. The CDR3 totals 10 residues. Germline loops: CDR1 SQVTM, CDR2 ANQGSEA. CDR3 amino acids: CSAPGVEAFF. CDR3 in DNA: TGCAGCGCCCCAGGTGTTGAAGCTTTCTTT.

The genes are TRBV7-9 and TRBJ1-4; a possible D gene is TRBD1 (6 bases). This CDR3 comprises 18 residues. V dropped 3 bases and J dropped 0 bases, with 17 bases sitting between them. Germline CDR1 reads SEHNR; CDR2 reads FQNEAQ (reference sequence). The CDR3, as DNA: TGTGCCAGCAGCTTTCTGACAGGTCGTATTGCAACTAATGAAAAACTGTTTTTT. This sequence encodes CASSFLTGRIATNEKLFF. Using reference TRBV7-9 and TRBJ1-4 for the parts outside the CDR3, the full variable domain is DTGVSQNPRHKITKRGQNVTFRCDPISEHNRLYWYRQTLGQGPEFLTYFQNEAQLEKSRLLSDRFSAERPKGSFSTLEIQRTEQGDSAMYLCASSFLTGRIATNEKLFFGSGTQLSVL.

The chain's CDR3 is CASSVKTGQRGETQYF. As DNA, the CDR3 is TGTGCCAGCAGCGTGAAGACAGGACAAAGGGGCGAGACCCAGTACTTC. The chain recombines TRBV9 with TRBJ2-5; possible D gene TRBD1, 6 bases. Trimming cost V 2 bases and J 5 bases, with 19 bases left between them. Germline V gene lookup returns CDR1 SGDLS and CDR2 YYNGEE. The CDR3 is made up of 16 amino acids.

J is TRBJ1-5 and V is TRBV19; D is possibly TRBD1 (5 bases). Trimming pared 5 bases from V and 2 bases from J, leaving 16 bases between. The CDR3 loop spans 16 amino acids. The germline V gene encodes CDR1 LNHDA and CDR2 SQIVND (reference sequence). The CDR3 DNA reads as TGTGCCAGTAGTCGCCGGGGGACCTATGGCAATCAGCCCCAGCATTTT. Protein sequence: CASSRRGTYGNQPQHF.

The V and J genes are TRBV6-5 and TRBJ2-2; the D gene is possibly TRBD2 (5 bases). This CDR3 comprises 15 residues. The germline gives CDR1 MNHEY, CDR2 SVGAGI. Trimming pared 4 bases from V and 7 bases from J, leaving 16 bases between. The CDR3: CASSSPDFRRGELFF. The DNA of the CDR3 is TGTGCCAGCAGTTCCCCGGACTTCCGACGCGGGGAGCTGTTTTTT.

This sequence joins TRBV11-2 and TRBJ2-7, with D perhaps matching TRBD2 (5 bases). Germline-derived CDR1 and CDR2 are SGHAT and FQNNGV. The V end was cut by 5 bases, the J end by 3 bases, with 20 bases between. The CDR3 totals 16 residues. This CDR3 reads CASSRLGAHPFYEQYF. CDR3 coding DNA: TGTGCCAGCAGCCGCCTGGGAGCGCACCCGTTCTACGAGCAGTACTTC.

The chain is built from TRBV29-1 and TRBJ2-5; 10 nucleotides align to TRBD1. Germline values: CDR1 SQVTM, CDR2 ANQGSEA. The CDR3 sequence is 15 residues long. J gave up 4 bases and V 3 bases, and 8 bases lay outside the gene matches. In nucleotides, the CDR3 is TGCAGCGTTGATGGGGACAGGGGTCGAGGAGAGACCCAGTACTTC. Its translation: CSVDGDRGRGETQYF.

This clone occurred once. J is TRBJ2-5 and V is TRBV28; D unclear. CDR1 and CDR2 from the germline V gene are MDHEN and SYDVKM. CDR3 length: 14 residues. With 1 base removed from V and 4 bases from J, the gap between germline ends came to 10 bases. In DNA, the CDR3 is TGTGCCAGCAGTTTATCTAGATTTGGAGAGACCCAGTACTTC. The encoded protein is CASSLSRFGETQYF.

This chain uses TRBV21-1 with TRBJ2-7; TRBD2 is the table's D call, not checked against the DNA. TRBV21-1 is a recognized pseudogene. This CDR3 has 15 residues. The CDR3 nucleotides are TGTGCCAGCAGCAAAGTGGAGAGCCGGCTCCCCGAGCAGTACTTC. Amino acid sequence: CASSKVESRLPEQYF.

This sequence joins TRBV4-3 and TRBJ2-5, with 7 bases identical to TRBD2. V trimming: 1 base; J trimming: 5 bases; junction bases outside the gene matches: 4. Germline V gene sequence: CDR1 LGHNA, CDR2 YSLEER. This CDR3 has 14 amino acids. Here the CDR3 DNA reads TGCGCCAGCAGCCAAGGGTGGACTAGGGAGACCCAGTACTTC. It translates to CASSQGWTRETQYF.

This sequence joins TRBV6-4 and TRBJ2-2; D call uncertain. This CDR3 is built from 14 residues. Trimming cost V 0 bases and J 7 bases, with 9 bases left between them. Looked up from germline, CDR1 is MRHNA and CDR2 is SNTAGT. CDR3 amino acids: CASSDSNSGGELFF. The CDR3 nucleotides read TGTGCCAGCAGTGACTCAAACTCCGGCGGGGAGCTGTTTTTT.

The rearrangement joins TRBV27 to TRBJ2-2; a possible D gene is TRBD1 (6 bases). Germline V gene data show CDR1 as MNHEY and CDR2 as SMNVEV (reference sequence). V lost 7 bases and J 2 bases, leaving 14 bases between the germline ends. The CDR3 has 15 amino acids. The CDR3 loop is CASTQGPVNTGELFF. CDR3 coding DNA: TGTGCCAGCACCCAGGGGCCAGTCAACACCGGGGAGCTGTTTTTT.

CDR3 bases: TGTGCCAGCAGTCGTAGCACAGATACGCAGTATTTT. Amino acid sequence: CASSRSTDTQYF. This sequence joins TRBV3-1 (or the pseudogene TRBV3-2) and TRBJ2-3, with D unresolved. Deletions cut 6 bases from V and 0 bases from J, with 4 bases between. The CDR3 covers 12 residues. Germline lookup yields CDR1 LGHDT and CDR2 YNNKEL (reference sequence).

The rearrangement joins TRBV7-9 to TRBJ2-1; D is possibly TRBD2 (6 bases). Germline-derived CDR1 and CDR2 are SEHNR and FQNEAQ (reference sequence). CDR3 size: 14 residues. V shed 1 base and J shed 6 bases, with 10 bases lying between them. The CDR3 coding sequence is TGTGCCAGCAGCTTAGACGGGAGAATCAATGAGCAGTTCTTC. Its translation is CASSLDGRINEQFF.

The chain links TRBV29-1 to TRBJ2-1; unclear D gene. CDR1 and CDR2 from the germline V gene are SQVTM and ANQGSEA. V was clipped by 4 bases and J by 3 bases, with 7 bases between them. This CDR3 spans 12 amino acids. CDR3 nucleotide sequence: TGCAGCGTTGTCAGGATCTACAATGAGCAGTTCTTC. Encoded protein: CSVVRIYNEQFF.

The chain combines TRBV18 with TRBJ1-2, with D perhaps matching TRBD1 (5 bases). Per germline, CDR1 KGHSH and CDR2 LQKENI. The CDR3 length is 15 residues. V was clipped by 6 bases and J by 8 bases, with 22 bases between them. The CDR3 DNA follows: TGTGCCAGCTCTAAACCGGGGGACGGCGGGCGAGGCTACACCTTC. This encodes CASSKPGDGGRGYTF.

This chain connects TRBV2 to TRBJ2-1; possible D gene TRBD1, 6 bases. Trimming took off 5 bases at V and 7 bases at J, with 24 bases between the two ends. Germline V gene sequence: CDR1 SNHLY, CDR2 FYNNEI. This CDR3 comprises 17 residues. CDR3 DNA sequence: TGTGCCAGCAGTACCCGGACAGCCCGGCTAATTCAAAATGAGCAGTTCTTC. Translation gives CASSTRTARLIQNEQFF.

This clone has just one count. This chain joins TRBV14 and TRBJ2-7; D is perhaps TRBD2 (5 bases). CDR1 and CDR2 from the germline V gene are SGHDN and FVKESK. The CDR3 is 12 residues long. V gave up 0 bases and J gave up 10 bases, with 10 bases separating them. The CDR3: CASSQERRKQYF. DNA for the CDR3: TGTGCCAGCAGCCAAGAAAGGAGGAAACAGTACTTC.

This chain links TRBV4-2 with TRBJ1-1; a possible D gene is TRBD1 (5 bases). Deletions cut 2 bases from V and 1 base from J, with 17 bases between. This CDR3 is 17 amino acids long. CDR1 and CDR2 (germline): LGHNA, YNFKEQ. The CDR3 bases are TGTGCCAGCAGCCAATCCCCTAGGGGTTGGGAGAACACTGAAGCTTTCTTT. The encoded protein is CASSQSPRGWENTEAFF.